One and the same sample provided the 4 T cell receptor beta chains below, sequenced in a study of OX40 agonist ivuxolimab in advanced cancers. Only in-frame clones appear in the TCRdb table, and some are missing; sequencing was by immunoSEQ multiplex PCR. The sample holds under 90,000 clones, approximately 95% seen once. The sample was CD4+ or CD8+ T cells sorted from blood, taken in a trial of the OX40 agonist ivuxolimab. The receptor set was obtained from an adult with an advanced solid tumor such as melanoma, head and neck, liver or kidney cancer.

The J gene is TRBJ2-5, the V gene TRBV19; perhaps D is TRBD1 or TRBD2 (5 bases each). Trimming cost V 2 bases and J 3 bases, with 10 bases left between them. The germline gives CDR1 LNHDA, CDR2 SQIVND (reference sequence). The CDR3 consists of 14 residues. CDR3 nucleotides: TGTGCCAGTAGTATAACAGGAGGAGAAGAGACCCAGTACTTC. Translation: CASSITGGEETQYF.

The V call is TRBV15, the J call TRBJ2-7; D is possibly TRBD1 (5 bases). This CDR3 has 15 residues. Germline CDR1 reads LNHNV; CDR2 reads YYDKDF (reference sequence). V dropped 2 bases and J dropped 3 bases, with 14 bases sitting between them. CDR3: CATSRPQGSVYEQYF. The DNA for the CDR3 is TGTGCCACCAGCAGACCCCAGGGAAGCGTCTACGAGCAGTACTTC.

The chain recombines TRBV5-1 with TRBJ1-1, with D uncertain. The length of the CDR3 is 15 residues. The germline gives CDR1 SGHRS, CDR2 YFSETQ. Trimming cost V 0 bases and J 3 bases, with 12 bases left between them. The CDR3 reads CASSLAGVGDTEAFF. The CDR3 nucleotides are TGCGCCAGCAGCTTGGCCGGGGTGGGCGACACTGAAGCTTTCTTT.

In DNA, the CDR3 is TGTGCCAGCAGCTTGCTCCGGGAGGAGTACAATGAGCAGTTCTTC. This gives the protein CASSLLREEYNEQFF. The chain links TRBV5-4 to TRBJ2-1; 7 bases are shared with TRBD2. The germline V gene has CDR1 SGHNT and CDR2 YYREEE (reference sequence). The trim removed 1 base at V and 4 bases at J, leaving 5 bases unmatched. The CDR3 contains 15 residues.